This is a list of T cell receptor beta chains from one sample in a study of T cell changes during pregnancy in multiple sclerosis. Profiled with immunoSEQ multiplex PCR; TCRdb holds only in-frame clones, not every one. This repertoire shows tens of thousands of clones, roughly 80% found once; its top ten account for approximately 0.64%. This specimen consisted of CD4+ T cells from peripheral blood mononuclear cells, obtained before pregnancy. The receptors come from a female donor with multiple sclerosis, enrolled in a pregnancy study. Each CDR3 is given with its conserved first and last residue. The D gene is left open where the match is weak. The size entry is marked missing in some rows and otherwise reads once, few, many or a size class.

TRBV5-1,-,TRBJ2-1,-,TGCGCCAGCAGCCCCGGGGCGGCGGGGCGCGATGAGCAGTTCTTC,CASSPGAAGRDEQFF
TRBV18,-,TRBJ1-2,-,TGTGCCAGCTCACCTCAAAGCAACTATGGCTACACCTTC,CASSPQSNYGYTF
TRBV5-1,-,TRBJ1-2,once,TGCGCCAGCAGCTGGGCCGGGCAGGGCGGTACTTATGGCTACACCTTC,CASSWAGQGGTYGYTF
TRBV7-8,TRBD2,TRBJ2-7,few,TGTGCCAGCAGCTCCCCGGGCGCGGGAGGTTCCTACGAGCAGTACTTC,CASSSPGAGGSYEQYF
TRBV19,TRBD1,TRBJ2-7,-,TGTGCCAGTAGCCTACAGGGGTACGAGCAGTACTTC,CASSLQGYEQYF
TRBV5-1,TRBD1,TRBJ2-7,-,TGCGCCAGCAGCACGACGGGACAGGGCTACGAGCAGTACTTC,CASSTTGQGYEQYF
TRBV7-9,TRBD2,TRBJ2-2,once,TGTGCCAGCAGCTTAAGTCTAGCGGGGGGAAGCACCGGGGAGCTGTTTTTT,CASSLSLAGGSTGELFF
TRBV5-5,-,TRBJ1-4,-,TGTGCCAGCAGCTTGGGAAGGACTGTTGAAAAACTGTTTTTT,CASSLGRTVEKLFF
TRBV9,-,TRBJ1-5,-,TGTGCCAGCAGCGCGGGACTAACCGATCAGCCCCAGCATTTT,CASSAGLTDQPQHF
TRBV7-8,-,TRBJ1-4,-,TGTGCCAGCAGCTTATACTCCACCCTGGGGAGGTCTAATGAAAAACTGTTTTTT,CASSLYSTLGRSNEKLFF
TRBV9,TRBD2,TRBJ2-3,-,TGTGCCAGCAGCCCCGGACTAGCGGGGGACATGATCATCCTAGCGCAGTATTTT,CASSPGLAGDMIILAQYF
TRBV27,TRBD1,TRBJ1-1,-,TGTGCCAGCAGTTATGGCCTCGGGACAGCGTACACTGAAGCTTTCTTT,CASSYGLGTAYTEAFF
TRBV5-1,TRBD1,TRBJ2-7,-,TGCGCCAGCAGCTCCCGACCCCGGACAGGGGGCTCCTACGAGCAGTACTTC,CASSSRPRTGGSYEQYF
TRBV5-1,-,TRBJ2-3,-,TGCGCCAGCAGAGTACGGGTTAACACAGATACGCAGTATTTT,CASRVRVNTDTQYF
TRBV12-5,TRBD1,TRBJ2-1,-,TGTGCTAGTGGTTTGGTACTTGGACAGGCCTACAATGAGCAGTTCTTC,CASGLVLGQAYNEQFF
TRBV6-6,-,TRBJ2-7,-,TGTGCCAGCAGTTACTTGGTTACAGGTAACGAGCAGTACTTC,CASSYLVTGNEQYF
TRBV5-1,TRBD1,TRBJ1-4,-,TGCGCCAGCAGCCTCACAGGGGGCGATGAAAAACTGTTTTTT,CASSLTGGDEKLFF
TRBV27,TRBD2,TRBJ2-1,-,TGTGCCAGCAGTCCAATAGCGGGAGTAGGTAATGAGCAGTTCTTC,CASSPIAGVGNEQFF
TRBV4-3,TRBD1,TRBJ1-6,few,TGCGCCAGCAGCCAAGGAGAACAGGGGAATTCACCCCTCCACTTT,CASSQGEQGNSPLHF
TRBV5-4,-,TRBJ2-7,-,TGTGCCAGCAGCTTGGGGGGGGAGAACGAGCAGTACTTC,CASSLGGENEQYF
TRBV6-1,TRBD1,TRBJ1-2,-,TGTGCCAGCAGTCCATTCGGGACAGGGGGCTATGGCTACACCTTC,CASSPFGTGGYGYTF
TRBV7-2,-,TRBJ1-2,-,TGTGCCAGCAGCTATTCCGCTAGTCATGACTATGGCTACACCTTC,CASSYSASHDYGYTF
TRBV6-5,-,TRBJ2-3,-,TGTGCCAGCAGTCAGACATCTAGCACAGATACGCAGTATTTT,CASSQTSSTDTQYF
TRBV7-2,-,TRBJ1-2,-,TGTGCCAGCAGCTTTAATTCAGACAGCGGCTACACCTTC,CASSFNSDSGYTF
TRBV19,-,TRBJ1-1,-,TGTGCCAGTATGGACAGCTTAAACACTGAAGCTTTCTTT,CASMDSLNTEAFF
TRBV27,-,TRBJ1-2,-,TGTGCCAGCAGTTTCTCAGGGGATTGGGGCGGCTACACCTTC,CASSFSGDWGGYTF
TRBV19,-,TRBJ1-4,-,TGTGCCACCTCCTTGGGTGGGAGAACGAATGAAAAACTGTTTTTT,CATSLGGRTNEKLFF
TRBV14,TRBD2,TRBJ2-3,-,TGTGCCAGCAGCCAAGATTGGGCGGGGGGATCCACAGATACGCAGTATTTT,CASSQDWAGGSTDTQYF
TRBV30,TRBD2,TRBJ2-2,-,TGTGCCTGGAGTCTAGCGGGAGCTCTTGTATCCGGGGAGCTGTTTTTT,CAWSLAGALVSGELFF
TRBV4-3,-,TRBJ2-7,-,TGCGCCAGCAGCCAAAATGAATTGGGGGGGCAGGGGCGGGAGCAGTACTTC,CASSQNELGGQGREQYF
TRBV6-6,-,TRBJ1-2,-,TGTGCCAGCAGTTTTGGGGAGAATGGCTACACCTTC,CASSFGENGYTF
TRBV13,TRBD1,TRBJ1-1,once,TGTGCCAGCAGCTTAGCGGGACAGGGGGTGATGAACACTGAAGCTTTCTTT,CASSLAGQGVMNTEAFF
TRBV5-1,-,TRBJ1-1,few,TGCGCCAGCAGCTTTACAGGGCAAAGTGACACTGAAGCTTTCTTT,CASSFTGQSDTEAFF
TRBV5-4,TRBD2,TRBJ2-3,-,TGTGCCAGCAGCCGGGAGGCAGCAGGAGATACGCAGTATTTT,CASSREAAGDTQYF
TRBV5-1,TRBD1,TRBJ2-3,-,TGCGCCAGCAGCTTTGACAGGGGACGTGTGGGAGATACGCAGTATTTT,CASSFDRGRVGDTQYF
TRBV7-2,TRBD2,TRBJ2-5,-,TGTGCCACCAATCCAAAATCATCGACTAGCGGGGGGGGGACCCAGTACTTC,CATNPKSSTSGGGTQYF
TRBV6-6,-,TRBJ2-4,-,TGTGCCAGCAACCTACAGGGTTTGTCAACCAAAAACATTCAGTACTTC,CASNLQGLSTKNIQYF
TRBV18,TRBD1,TRBJ1-2,-,TGTGCCAGCTCACCGGACAGGGACTATGGCTACACCTTC,CASSPDRDYGYTF
TRBV7-6,TRBD1,TRBJ2-2,-,TGTGCCAGCAGCCAACAGGGGGCGAGCACCGGGGAGCTGTTTTTT,CASSQQGASTGELFF
TRBV10-3,-,TRBJ1-5,-,TGTGCCATCAGTGAGTCGTCTAATCAGCCCCAGCATTTT,CAISESSNQPQHF
TRBV2,-,TRBJ1-5,few,TGTGCCAGCAGTGAAAGGACAAGGGATCTGACCCAGCATTTT,CASSERTRDLTQHF
TRBV19,TRBD2,TRBJ2-5,-,TGTGCCAGTAGCATTGGGGGGGATGTGGTCGGCGAGACCCAGTACTTC,CASSIGGDVVGETQYF
TRBV9,-,TRBJ2-1,-,TGTGCCAGCAGCGTAGATCCAGACTCCTACAATGAGCAGTTCTTC,CASSVDPDSYNEQFF
TRBV5-1,-,TRBJ2-5,-,TGCGCCAGCAGCTTGACGGGACACTTACAAGAGACCCAGTACTTC,CASSLTGHLQETQYF
TRBV7-3,-,TRBJ1-1,-,TGTGCCAGCAGCTTAGGGGAGGACACTGAAGCTTTCTTT,CASSLGEDTEAFF
TRBV7-9,-,TRBJ2-1,-,TGTGCCAGCAGCCCGGATAGGGGGAGTCGTGAGCAGTTCTTC,CASSPDRGSREQFF
TRBV2,TRBD2,TRBJ2-1,-,TGTGCCAGCGCCTCTAGCGGGAGGGCCAGTATCTCCTACAATGAGCAGTTCTTC,CASASSGRASISYNEQFF
TRBV30,TRBD1,TRBJ1-3,once,TGTGCCTGGACCTCCGGGACAGGGGCTGGAAACACCATATATTTT,CAWTSGTGAGNTIYF
TRBV5-1,-,TRBJ1-2,-,TGCGCCAGCAGCTTGAGCACTACTAATGGCTACACCTTC,CASSLSTTNGYTF
TRBV6-1,TRBD1,TRBJ2-7,once,TGTGCCAGCAAATCCGGGACAGGGCTCGGCGAGCAGTACTTC,CASKSGTGLGEQYF